This is a list of T cell receptor beta chains from one sample in a study of T cell changes during pregnancy in multiple sclerosis. Measured with immunoSEQ multiplex PCR; TCRdb has only the in-frame clones, and not every one. Here the sample spans 50,000 or so clones, around 93% being singletons. Sequenced material: CD4+ T cells from peripheral blood mononuclear cells, taken after pregnancy. The receptor set was obtained from a female donor with multiple sclerosis, enrolled in a pregnancy study. The CDR3 runs from the conserved cysteine through the conserved F or W.

V,J,CDR3
TRBV10-1,TRBJ2-7,CASPYEQYF
TRBV6-5,TRBJ2-1,CASIPLAGGPSEQFF
TRBV19,TRBJ2-7,CASSIGSGGYEQYF
TRBV29-1,TRBJ1-2,CSVEEAQRGYTF
TRBV28,TRBJ2-3,CASSSRLAGVKPTDTQYF
TRBV28,TRBJ2-7,CASRPFHSGVPIHEQYF
TRBV28,TRBJ2-1,CASSSWTSGRGEQFF
TRBV20-1,TRBJ1-1,CSASLNTEAFF
TRBV6-6,TRBJ1-2,CASSLGQAGGYTF
TRBV4-2,TRBJ2-5,CASSNPGSSQETQYF
TRBV9,TRBJ2-1,CASSWGGSSYNEQFF
TRBV7-2,TRBJ2-5,CASSLGTGGETQYF
TRBV7-9,TRBJ1-2,CASSLAAGQAGYTF
TRBV7-2,TRBJ2-6,CANGQGGSGANVLTF
TRBV19,TRBJ2-2,CASSIEGGLNTGELFF
TRBV5-1,TRBJ1-2,CASSGRQGKDGYTF
TRBV4-2,TRBJ2-7,CASSQDPGRSSEQYF
TRBV18,TRBJ1-1,CASSPYQDRAATEAFF
TRBV29-1,TRBJ2-1,CSVDKTRRSSYNEQFF
TRBV28,TRBJ2-7,CASSLTSGRAMRGSYEQYF
TRBV4-2,TRBJ2-1,CASSQDQTGKWLEQFF
TRBV2,TRBJ2-6,CASSGGQGSFSGANVLTF
TRBV6-6,TRBJ1-2,CASSQVTGKYYTF
TRBV5-1,TRBJ2-5,CASRLSGAQETQYF
TRBV27,TRBJ2-1,CASSPGGGRANEQFF